The subject of this entry is one TCR beta chain. The data belong to a study of blood T cell repertoires in COVID-19. The wider study: Samples taken during acute and convalescent COVID-19 were collected in the United States, Italy and Spain. Nucleic acid was either cDNA or gDNA, and it came from T cells, B-cell-depleted T cells, or PBMCs.

J lost 3 bases, V lost 5 bases, and 10 bases had no gene match. Germline V gene data show CDR1 as MDHEN and CDR2 as SYDVKM. This CDR3 spans 16 amino acids. Study processing details: Counts of nucleated cells, estimated from reference gene primer amplification, were obtained. Assay: immunoSEQ multiplex PCR; the TCRdb copy retains only in-frame clones and omits some. V, J and clone size are those of that table, while D and trimming were read from the DNA. The sample records 140,000 to 150,000 clones, 65% to 85% being singletons. The clonotype originates from a man aged 50-59 years with active or convalescent COVID-19. The sequencing input was peripheral blood. The chain uses TRBV28 and TRBJ1-2; 9 bases are shared with TRBD1. The CDR3 protein is CASSLTGTGIYYGYTF. The CDR3 DNA follows: TGTGCCAGCAGTCTAACCGGGACAGGGATTTACTATGGCTACACCTTC.